Sequencing of this T cell receptor (beta chain) was carried out in a study of metastatic and nonmetastatic thyroid tumors. Whole-study context: Comparison of repertoires was carried out across blood and tumor or nodule tissue from malignant and benign thyroid patients.

No treatment of any kind had been given to any patient before thyroid surgery. Study-wide findings and caveats: Versus benign nodules, malignant thyroid tumors reportedly had significantly higher TCR beta diversity, in blood and tumor.

This CDR3 has 12 amino acids. With 6 bases removed from V and 6 bases from J, the gap between germline ends came to 8 bases. In germline, CDR1 is MNHNS, CDR2 SASEGT. The authors' processing: The study's classifier, a distant-metastasis tool for papillary thyroid cancer, was built using CDR3 differences across clinicopathological groups. TCRdb redid the clone calls on the PCR reads using MiXCR. None of the V and J calls come from the authors' own analysis; TCRdb made them. The table has some 40,000 clones, about 16% seen once. There are many counts of this clone. Its target is unknown. This TCR was recovered from a female donor with papillary thyroid cancer or a benign thyroid nodule (not recorded which). Some clones in this sample may be carry-over from other donors' samples. What was sequenced was blood. The chain uses TRBV6-1 and TRBJ2-2; a weak D match, TRBD2 (6 bases). The CDR3 sequence: CASRGGPGELFF. The CDR3 coding sequence is TGTGCCAGCAGGGGGGGTCCCGGGGAGCTGTTTTTT.